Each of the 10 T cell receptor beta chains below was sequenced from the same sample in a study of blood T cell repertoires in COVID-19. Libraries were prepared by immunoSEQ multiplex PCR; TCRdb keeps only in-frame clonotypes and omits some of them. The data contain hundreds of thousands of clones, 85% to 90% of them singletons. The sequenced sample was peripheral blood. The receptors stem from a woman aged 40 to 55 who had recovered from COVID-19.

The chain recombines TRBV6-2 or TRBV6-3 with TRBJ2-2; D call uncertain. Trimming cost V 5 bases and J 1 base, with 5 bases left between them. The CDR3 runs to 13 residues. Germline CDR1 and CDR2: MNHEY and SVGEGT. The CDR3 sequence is CASSAGNTGELFF. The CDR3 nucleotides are TGTGCCAGCAGTGCAGGGAACACCGGGGAGCTGTTTTTT.

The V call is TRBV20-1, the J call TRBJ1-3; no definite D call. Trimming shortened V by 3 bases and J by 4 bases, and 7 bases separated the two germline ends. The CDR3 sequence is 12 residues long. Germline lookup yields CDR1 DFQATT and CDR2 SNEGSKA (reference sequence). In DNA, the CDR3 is TGCAGTGCTAGTGAAGCCGGAAACACCATATATTTT. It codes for CSASEAGNTIYF.

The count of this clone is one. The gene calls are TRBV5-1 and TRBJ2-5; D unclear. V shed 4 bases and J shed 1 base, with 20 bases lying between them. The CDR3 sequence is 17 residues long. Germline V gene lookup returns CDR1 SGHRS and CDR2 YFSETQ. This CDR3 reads CASSRRNSLIPQETQYF. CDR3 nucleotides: TGCGCCAGCAGCCGTCGCAACAGTCTAATTCCCCAAGAGACCCAGTACTTC.

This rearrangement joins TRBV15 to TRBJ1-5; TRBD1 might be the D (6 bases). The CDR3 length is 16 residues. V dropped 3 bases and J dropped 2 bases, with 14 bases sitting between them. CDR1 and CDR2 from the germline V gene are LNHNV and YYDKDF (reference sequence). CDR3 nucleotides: TGTGCCACCAGCAGTACGCGGGGGGCGGGCAATCAGCCCCAGCATTTT. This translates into CATSSTRGAGNQPQHF.

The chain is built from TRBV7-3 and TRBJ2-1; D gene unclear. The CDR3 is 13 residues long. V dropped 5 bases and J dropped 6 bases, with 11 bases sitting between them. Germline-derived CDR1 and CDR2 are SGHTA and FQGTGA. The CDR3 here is CASSQTVANEQFF. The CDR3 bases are TGTGCCAGCAGCCAAACAGTGGCCAATGAGCAGTTCTTC. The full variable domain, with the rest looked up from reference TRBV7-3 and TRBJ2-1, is GAGVSQTPSNKVTEKGKYVELRCDPISGHTALYWYRQSLGQGPEFLIYFQGTGAADDSGLPNDRFFAVRPEGSVSTLKIQRTERGDSAVYLCASSQTVANEQFFGPGTRLTVL.

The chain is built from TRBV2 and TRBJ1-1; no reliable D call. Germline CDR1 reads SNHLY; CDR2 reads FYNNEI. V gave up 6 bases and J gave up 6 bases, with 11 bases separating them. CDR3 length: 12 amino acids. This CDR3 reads CASSRQAPEAFF. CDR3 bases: TGTGCCAGCAGCAGGCAGGCCCCTGAAGCTTTCTTT.

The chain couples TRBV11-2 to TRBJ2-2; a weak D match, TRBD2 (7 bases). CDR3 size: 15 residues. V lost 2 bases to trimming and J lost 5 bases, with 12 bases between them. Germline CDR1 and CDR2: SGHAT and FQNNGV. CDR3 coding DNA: TGTGCCAGCAGCTTATTCCGGGGGGCAACCGGGGAGCTGTTTTTT. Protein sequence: CASSLFRGATGELFF.

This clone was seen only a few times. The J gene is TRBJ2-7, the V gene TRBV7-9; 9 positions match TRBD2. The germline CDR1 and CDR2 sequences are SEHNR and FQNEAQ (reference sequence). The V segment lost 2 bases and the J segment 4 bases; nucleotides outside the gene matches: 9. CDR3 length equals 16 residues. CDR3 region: CASSLSLAGSIYEQYF. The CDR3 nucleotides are TGTGCCAGCAGCTTATCCCTAGCGGGGAGTATTTACGAGCAGTACTTC.

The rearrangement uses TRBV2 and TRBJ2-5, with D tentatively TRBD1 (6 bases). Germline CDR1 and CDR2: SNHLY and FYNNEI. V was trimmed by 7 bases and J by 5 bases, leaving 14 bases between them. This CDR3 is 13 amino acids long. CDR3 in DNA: TGTGCCAGCACCCCCGAGCAGGGGGAGACCCAGTACTTC. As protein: CASTPEQGETQYF.

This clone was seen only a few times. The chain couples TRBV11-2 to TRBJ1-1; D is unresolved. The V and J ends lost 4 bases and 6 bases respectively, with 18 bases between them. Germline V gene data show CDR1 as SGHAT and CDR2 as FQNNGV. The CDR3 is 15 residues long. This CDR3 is CASSSAFLGYPEAFF. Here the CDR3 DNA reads TGTGCCAGCAGCTCAGCGTTCCTGGGTTATCCTGAAGCTTTCTTT.